The 23 T cell receptor beta chains given below trace back to one sample, sequenced in a study of cytomegalovirus exposure and HLA in healthy donors. Primers included in the PCR were 60 Vbeta and 13 Jbeta primers. The protocol was immunoSEQ multiplex PCR, while the TCRdb copy is restricted to in-frame clones and leaves out a portion. Here the sample spans over 200,000 clones, about 80% being singletons. Source material: PBMCs. These receptors were taken from a man in his forties in good health and CMV-seropositive.

V and J are TRBV2 and TRBJ1-4; D unclear. V lost 4 bases, J lost 5 bases, and 11 bases lay in between. The CDR3 totals 14 residues. CDR1 is SNHLY and CDR2 is FYNNEI in the germline V gene. CDR3 DNA: TGTGCCAGCAGTGTCTGGGTCGGGAATGAAAAACTGTTTTTT. Its protein is CASSVWVGNEKLFF.

This clone was found once. V gene TRBV14 combines with J gene TRBJ2-5, with 7 bases fitting TRBD2. In germline, CDR1 is SGHDN, CDR2 FVKESK. The CDR3 has 15 residues. The V gene end was trimmed by 4 bases and the J gene end by 5 bases; junction bases not matched to a gene: 10. The CDR3 region is CASSRKTSRYETQYF. For the CDR3, the DNA is TGTGCCAGCAGCCGGAAGACTAGCCGCTACGAGACCCAGTACTTC.

In this sample, this clone turned up once. The chain joins TRBV5-4 to TRBJ1-1; 9 positions agree with TRBD1. The CDR3 spans 15 residues. V lost 1 base, J lost 5 bases, and 6 bases stayed unmatched. Germline CDR1 is SGHNT and CDR2 is YYREEE (reference sequence). CDR3 bases: TGTGCCAGCAGCTTGACAGGGGGCGTTGGGACTGAAGCTTTCTTT. Protein: CASSLTGGVGTEAFF. Full variable domain (missing parts from reference TRBV5-4 and TRBJ1-1): ETGVTQSPTHLIKTRGQQVTLRCSSQSGHNTVSWYQQALGQGPQFIFQYYREEENGRGNFPPRFSGLQFPNYSSELNVNALELDDSALYLCASSLTGGVGTEAFFGQGTRLTVV.

The CDR3 protein is CASSLTGGGETQYF. Written as DNA, the CDR3 is TGTGCCAGCAGCTTGACAGGGGGCGGAGAGACCCAGTACTTC. V gene TRBV7-3 combines with J gene TRBJ2-5, with 10 nucleotides matching TRBD1. CDR1 and CDR2 (germline): SGHTA, FQGTGA. J lost 4 bases, V lost 3 bases, and 2 bases had no gene match. The length of the CDR3 is 14 residues.

The chain combines TRBV10-3 with TRBJ1-5; D perhaps matches TRBD1 (6 bases). The V and J ends lost 6 bases and 5 bases respectively, with 8 bases between them. This CDR3 contains 12 residues. Germline V gene lookup returns CDR1 ENHRY and CDR2 SYGVKD. The CDR3 loop reads CAIRDSDQPQHF. CDR3 sequence (DNA): TGTGCCATCAGGGACAGCGATCAGCCCCAGCATTTT.

The V call is TRBV7-2, the J call TRBJ2-2; TRBD2 aligns across 10 bases. This CDR3 spans 16 amino acids. Germline V CDR1 and CDR2: SGHTA, FQGNSA. The J segment lost 4 bases and the V segment lost 5 bases, leaving 7 bases of the junction unmatched. CDR3 in amino acids: CASSLLAGASTGELFF. The CDR3 DNA sequence: TGTGCCAGCAGCCTCCTAGCGGGAGCGAGCACCGGGGAGCTGTTTTTT.

The chain uses TRBV21-1 and TRBJ1-1; the DNA was not compared with TRBD1, the D call given in the table. TRBV21-1 is listed as a pseudogene. CDR3 length: 16 amino acids. CDR3 sequence reads: CASSKQAQGKNTEAFF. In DNA, the CDR3 is TGTGCCAGCAGCAAACAGGCGCAGGGGAAGAACACTGAAGCTTTCTTT.

The chain has TRBV27 and TRBJ2-3; D may be TRBD2 (6 bases). Per the germline V gene, CDR1 is MNHEY and CDR2 is SMNVEV (reference sequence). V lost 3 bases and J lost 6, with 10 bases in between. The CDR3 has 13 amino acids. In DNA form, the CDR3 reads TGTGCCAGCAGTTTGGAAGGGAGGGATACGCAGTATTTT. Amino acid sequence: CASSLEGRDTQYF.

This clone was observed a handful of times. This chain uses TRBV6-6 with TRBJ1-2, with TRBD1 matching over 8 bases. CDR1 and CDR2 from the germline V gene are MNHNY and SVGAGI (reference sequence). The CDR3 consists of 16 residues. Trimming cost V 0 bases and J 5 bases; bases outside gene matches: 8. This CDR3 is CASSYSAGGIEYGYTF. CDR3 DNA: TGTGCCAGCAGTTACTCGGCAGGGGGCATAGAGTATGGCTACACCTTC.

This clone was detected only a few times. The gene calls are TRBV19 and TRBJ2-5; a possible D gene is TRBD2 (7 bases). The V gene's germline CDR1 is LNHDA and CDR2 SQIVND (reference sequence). V lost 4 bases, J lost 4 bases, and 16 bases lay in between. This CDR3 is 15 amino acids long. DNA for the CDR3: TGTGCCAGTAGTACCCCCGGGGGGCGCGGAGAGACCCAGTACTTC. It translates to CASSTPGGRGETQYF.

This chain uses TRBV18 with TRBJ2-1; 10 nucleotides match TRBD2. CDR3 length: 15 residues. Germline CDR1 reads KGHSH; CDR2 reads LQKENI. The J segment lost 4 bases and the V segment lost 2 bases, leaving 2 bases of the junction unmatched. The CDR3 DNA reads TGTGCCAGCTCACCAGGACTAGCGGAGTACAATGAGCAGTTCTTC. Protein product: CASSPGLAEYNEQFF.

This clone was observed once. This rearrangement joins TRBV7-9 to TRBJ2-2; D might be TRBD2 (6 bases). The V end lost 0 bases, the J end lost 5 bases, and 10 bases lay between the germline ends. This CDR3 spans 15 amino acids. Germline V gives CDR1 SEHNR, CDR2 FQNEAQ (reference sequence). The CDR3 loop is CASSLALGRTGELFF. As DNA, the CDR3 is TGTGCCAGCAGCTTAGCGCTAGGGAGGACCGGGGAGCTGTTTTTT. Together with reference TRBV7-9 and TRBJ2-2, the CDR3 gives the full variable domain: DTGVSQNPRHKITKRGQNVTFRCDPISEHNRLYWYRQTLGQGPEFLTYFQNEAQLEKSRLLSDRFSAERPKGSFSTLEIQRTEQGDSAMYLCASSLALGRTGELFFGEGSRLTVL.

This chain connects TRBV27 to TRBJ2-7; 8 bases fit TRBD1. Germline V gives CDR1 MNHEY, CDR2 SMNVEV (reference sequence). The CDR3 is 14 amino acids. V shed 5 bases and J 5 bases; nucleotides not matched to a gene: 8. The CDR3 spells CASSPTTGANEQYF. The CDR3 nucleotides are TGTGCCAGCAGTCCCACGACAGGGGCCAACGAGCAGTACTTC.

CDR3 loop: CASSLGQYVDKAFF. In DNA, the CDR3 is TGTGCCAGCAGCTTGGGGCAGTACGTCGACAAAGCTTTCTTT. V gene TRBV5-4 combines with J gene TRBJ1-1; no clear D. The CDR3 covers 14 residues. CDR1 is SGHNT, CDR2 YYREEE, per germline (reference sequence). The ends were cut back, 0 bases at V and 9 bases at J, with 15 bases in the middle.

This chain connects TRBV30 to TRBJ2-1; TRBD2 might be the D (5 bases). The CDR3 spans 14 residues. Germline V CDR1 and CDR2: GTSNPN, SVGIG (reference sequence). V was cut by 5 bases and J by 0 bases, with 11 bases left in between. This CDR3 is CAWLKRSSYNEQFF. The CDR3 DNA follows: TGTGCCTGGCTAAAGCGGAGCTCCTACAATGAGCAGTTCTTC.

This clone has a count of ten or more. This chain uses TRBV19 with TRBJ2-7; maybe TRBD2 (5 bases). V was trimmed by 8 bases and J by 5 bases, leaving 10 bases between them. Germline CDR1 reads LNHDA; CDR2 reads SQIVND (reference sequence). This CDR3 is built from 11 residues. The CDR3 coding sequence is TGTGCCAGTGGAGAGGGCAACGAGCAGTACTTC. It encodes CASGEGNEQYF.

As concerns this clone: One end of the junction does not line up with germline, which may come from a read error. The chain is built from TRBV2 and TRBJ1-4; 7 bases are shared with TRBD1. CDR3 length: 13 residues. Germline V CDR1 and CDR2: SNHLY, FYNNEI. The CDR3 region is CASSRQGVRKLFF. The CDR3, as DNA: TGTGCTAGCAGCAGACAGGGTGTTAGAAAACTGTTTTTT.

This clone was counted once. The chain has TRBV2 and TRBJ1-1, with TRBD1 matching 9 bases. The ends lost 5 bases at V and 3 bases at J; junction bases unmatched: 4. Germline loops: CDR1 SNHLY, CDR2 FYNNEI. CDR3 length equals 14 residues. CDR3 amino acids: CASSPGQGDTEAFF. In DNA form, the CDR3 reads TGTGCCAGCAGTCCGGGACAGGGCGACACTGAAGCTTTCTTT.

The J gene is TRBJ2-4, the V gene TRBV4-1, with TRBD2 matching 14 bases. Germline lookup yields CDR1 MGHRA and CDR2 YSYEKL. This CDR3 is 21 amino acids long. After removal of 0 bases from V and 0 bases from J, the junction contained 10 bases not matched to a gene. The chain's CDR3 is CASSQDGLAGGVTLAKNIQYF. The CDR3 DNA follows: TGCGCCAGCAGCCAAGACGGACTAGCGGGAGGCGTTACCTTAGCCAAAAACATTCAGTACTTC.

The chain uses TRBV30 and TRBJ1-2; TRBD1 might be the D (5 bases). V was pared by 3 bases and J by 6 bases, with 14 bases between. CDR1 GTSNPN and CDR2 SVGIG come from the germline V gene (reference sequence). This CDR3 comprises 13 residues. The CDR3 nucleotides read TGTGCCTGGAGCGGCGGGGGATTTGATGGCTACACCTTC. Amino acids: CAWSGGGFDGYTF.

The chain combines TRBV21-1 with TRBJ1-1; the table names TRBD1, a call not compared with the DNA. TRBV21-1 counts as a pseudogene. The CDR3 is made up of 14 amino acids. The CDR3 DNA follows: TGTGCCAGCAGCAAAACCCCAGGGGCCACCGAAGCTTTCTTT. Its translation: CASSKTPGATEAFF.

The chain couples TRBV6-5 to TRBJ2-1; 11 nucleotides match TRBD2. The CDR3 covers 16 residues. Germline-derived CDR1 and CDR2 are MNHEY and SVGAGI. Trimming at V came to 4 bases and at J to 2 bases, leaving 4 bases not matched to a gene. The CDR3 coding sequence is TGTGCCAGCAGTTTAGTAGCGGGAGGGCCCTACAATGAGCAGTTCTTC. This gives the protein CASSLVAGGPYNEQFF.

CDR3 sequence: CASSFTSGSDEQYV. CDR3 in DNA: TGCGCCAGCAGCTTTACTAGCGGGAGTGACGAGCAGTACGTC. The chain couples TRBV5-1 to TRBJ2-7; 11 bases match TRBD2. This CDR3 comprises 14 residues. Trimming took 2 bases from V and 5 from J; bases not matched to a gene: 3. The germline CDR1 and CDR2 sequences are SGHRS and YFSETQ.